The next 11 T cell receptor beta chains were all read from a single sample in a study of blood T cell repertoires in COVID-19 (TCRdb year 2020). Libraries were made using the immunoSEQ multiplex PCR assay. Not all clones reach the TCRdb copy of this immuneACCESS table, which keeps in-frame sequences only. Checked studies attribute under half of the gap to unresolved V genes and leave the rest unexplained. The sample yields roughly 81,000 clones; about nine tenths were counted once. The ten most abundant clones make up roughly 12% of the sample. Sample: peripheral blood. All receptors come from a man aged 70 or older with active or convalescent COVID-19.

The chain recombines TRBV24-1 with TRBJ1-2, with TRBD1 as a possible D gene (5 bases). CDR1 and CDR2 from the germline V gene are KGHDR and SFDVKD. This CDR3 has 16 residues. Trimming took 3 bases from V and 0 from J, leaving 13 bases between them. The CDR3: CATSDGKATANYGYTF. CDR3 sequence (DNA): TGTGCCACCAGTGATGGGAAGGCGACAGCTAACTATGGCTACACCTTC.

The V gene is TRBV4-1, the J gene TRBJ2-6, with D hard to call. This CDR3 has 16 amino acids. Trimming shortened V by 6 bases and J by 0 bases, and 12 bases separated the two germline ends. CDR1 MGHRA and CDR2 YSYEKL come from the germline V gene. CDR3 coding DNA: TGCGCCAGCAGACATACCTTCAGCTCTGGGGCCAACGTCCTGACTTTC. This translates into CASRHTFSSGANVLTF.

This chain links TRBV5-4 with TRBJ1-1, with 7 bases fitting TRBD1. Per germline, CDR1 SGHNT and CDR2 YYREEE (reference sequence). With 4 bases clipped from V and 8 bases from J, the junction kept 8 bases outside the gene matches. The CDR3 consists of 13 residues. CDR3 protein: CASSPDGTAEAFF. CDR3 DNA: TGTGCCAGCAGCCCGGATGGGACAGCCGAAGCTTTCTTT.

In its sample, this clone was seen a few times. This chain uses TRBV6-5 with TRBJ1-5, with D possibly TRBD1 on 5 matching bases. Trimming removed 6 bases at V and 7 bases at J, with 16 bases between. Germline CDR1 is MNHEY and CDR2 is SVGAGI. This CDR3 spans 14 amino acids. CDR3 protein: CASRVSRARQPQHF. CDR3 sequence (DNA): TGTGCCAGCAGAGTCTCCAGGGCGAGGCAGCCCCAGCATTTT.

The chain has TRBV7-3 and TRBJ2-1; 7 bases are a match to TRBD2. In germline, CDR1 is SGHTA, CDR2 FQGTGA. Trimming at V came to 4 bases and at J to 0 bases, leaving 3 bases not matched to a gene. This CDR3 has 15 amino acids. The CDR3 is CASSSTGGSYNEQFF. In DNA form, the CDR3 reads TGTGCCAGCAGCTCGACGGGGGGCTCCTACAATGAGCAGTTCTTC. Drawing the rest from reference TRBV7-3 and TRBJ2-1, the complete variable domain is GAGVSQTPSNKVTEKGKYVELRCDPISGHTALYWYRQSLGQGPEFLIYFQGTGAADDSGLPNDRFFAVRPEGSVSTLKIQRTERGDSAVYLCASSSTGGSYNEQFFGPGTRLTVL.

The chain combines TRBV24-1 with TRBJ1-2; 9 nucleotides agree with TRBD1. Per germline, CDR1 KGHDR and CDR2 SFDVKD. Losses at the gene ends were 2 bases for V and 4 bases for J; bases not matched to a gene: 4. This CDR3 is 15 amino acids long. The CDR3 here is CATSDSTDRGYGYTF. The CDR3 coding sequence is TGTGCCACCAGTGATTCCACGGACAGGGGCTATGGCTACACCTTC.

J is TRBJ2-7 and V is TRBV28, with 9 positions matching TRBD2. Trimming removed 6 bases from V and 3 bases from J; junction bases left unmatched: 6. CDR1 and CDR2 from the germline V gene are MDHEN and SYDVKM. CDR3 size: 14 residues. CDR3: CASSPGTSLYEQYF. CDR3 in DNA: TGTGCCAGCAGCCCCGGGACTAGCCTCTACGAGCAGTACTTC.

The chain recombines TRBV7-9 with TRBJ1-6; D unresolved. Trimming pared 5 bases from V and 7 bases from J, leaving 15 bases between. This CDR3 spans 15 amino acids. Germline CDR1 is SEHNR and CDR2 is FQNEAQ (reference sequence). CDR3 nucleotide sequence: TGTGCCAGCAGCCCAGCGGAGGGCATGAATTCACCCCTCCACTTT. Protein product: CASSPAEGMNSPLHF.

CDR3 protein: CASSYSAREVDTQYF. The CDR3 DNA sequence: TGTGCCAGCAGTTACTCGGCCAGGGAGGTAGATACGCAGTATTTT. The chain joins TRBV6-5 to TRBJ2-3; a weak D match, TRBD2 (6 bases). The CDR3 runs to 15 residues. Deletions cut 0 bases from V and 5 bases from J, with 12 bases between. Germline V gene data show CDR1 as MNHEY and CDR2 as SVGAGI.

CDR3 nucleotides: TGTGCCAGCAGTGGACAGGGGGCTAACGGGGAGCTGTTTTTT. As protein: CASSGQGANGELFF. J is TRBJ2-2 and V is TRBV2; 10 bases match TRBD1. The V gene's germline CDR1 is SNHLY and CDR2 FYNNEI. The V segment lost 4 bases and the J segment 7 bases; nucleotides outside the gene matches: 3. The CDR3 is 14 residues long.

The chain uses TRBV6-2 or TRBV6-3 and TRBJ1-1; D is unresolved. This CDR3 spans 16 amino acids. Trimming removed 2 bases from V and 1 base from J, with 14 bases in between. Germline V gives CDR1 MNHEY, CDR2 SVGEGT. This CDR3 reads CASSYSFSAANTEAFF. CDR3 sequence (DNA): TGTGCCAGCAGTTACAGTTTTTCGGCGGCGAACACTGAAGCTTTCTTT.